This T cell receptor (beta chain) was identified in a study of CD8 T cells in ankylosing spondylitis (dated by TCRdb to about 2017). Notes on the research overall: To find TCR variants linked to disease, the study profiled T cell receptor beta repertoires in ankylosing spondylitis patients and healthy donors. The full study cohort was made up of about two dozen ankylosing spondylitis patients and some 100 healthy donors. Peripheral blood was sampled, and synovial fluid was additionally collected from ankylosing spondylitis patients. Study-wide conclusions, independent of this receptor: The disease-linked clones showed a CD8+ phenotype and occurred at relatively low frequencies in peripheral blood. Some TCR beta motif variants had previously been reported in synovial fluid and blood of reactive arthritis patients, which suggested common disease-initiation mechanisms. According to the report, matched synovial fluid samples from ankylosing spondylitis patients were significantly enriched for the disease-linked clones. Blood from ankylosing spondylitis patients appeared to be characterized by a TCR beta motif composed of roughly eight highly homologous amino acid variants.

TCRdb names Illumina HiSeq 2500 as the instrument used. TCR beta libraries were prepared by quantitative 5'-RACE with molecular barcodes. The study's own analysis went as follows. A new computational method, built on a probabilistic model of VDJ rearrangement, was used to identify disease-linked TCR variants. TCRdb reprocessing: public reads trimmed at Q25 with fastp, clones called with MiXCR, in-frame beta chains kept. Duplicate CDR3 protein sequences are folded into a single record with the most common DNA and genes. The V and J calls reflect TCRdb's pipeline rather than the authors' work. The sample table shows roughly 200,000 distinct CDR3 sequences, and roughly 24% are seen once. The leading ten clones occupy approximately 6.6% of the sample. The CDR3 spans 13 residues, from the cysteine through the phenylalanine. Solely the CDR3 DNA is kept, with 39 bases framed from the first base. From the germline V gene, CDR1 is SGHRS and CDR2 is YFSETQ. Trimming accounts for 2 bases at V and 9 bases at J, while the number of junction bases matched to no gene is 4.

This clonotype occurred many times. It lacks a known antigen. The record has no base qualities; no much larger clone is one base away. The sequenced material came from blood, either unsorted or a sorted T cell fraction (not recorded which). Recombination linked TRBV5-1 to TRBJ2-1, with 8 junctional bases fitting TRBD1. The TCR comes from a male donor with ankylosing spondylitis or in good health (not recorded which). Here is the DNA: TGCGCCAGCAGCTTAAGGACAGGGTTTGAGCAGTTCTTC. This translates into CASSLRTGFEQFF.